One T cell receptor (beta chain) is described in this entry. Primers for the PCR totalled 60 Vbeta and 13 Jbeta. This table comes from immunoSEQ multiplex PCR, and its TCRdb copy is limited to in-frame clones, with some not included. The sample includes roughly 220,000 clones, more than 75% of them seen just once. This sample is drawn from a study of cytomegalovirus exposure and HLA in healthy donors. Sequencing used PBMCs. This receptor was identified in a woman in her 40s in good health and CMV-seronegative.

The CDR3 loop reads CASSEGDLEAKNIQYF. CDR3 sequence (DNA): TGTGCCAGCAGTGAGGGGGACTTGGAAGCCAAAAACATTCAGTACTTC. The gene calls are TRBV6-1 and TRBJ2-4, with a tentative D call TRBD2 (6 bases). CDR3 length: 16 amino acids. Germline V gene data show CDR1 as MNHNS and CDR2 as SASEGT. Between the trimmed V and J ends, which lost 3 bases and 0 bases, there was a span of 12 bases.